One and the same sample provided the 3 T cell receptor beta chains below, sequenced in a study of blood T cell repertoires in COVID-19 (dated by TCRdb to about 2020). The method was the immunoSEQ multiplex PCR assay. Not all clones reach the TCRdb copy of this immuneACCESS table, which keeps in-frame sequences only. Checked studies attribute under half of the gap to unresolved V genes and leave the rest unexplained. Across this sample there are 240,000 or so clones, with approximately 84% seen only once. 1.9% of the sample is held by the ten biggest clonotypes. Input material: peripheral blood. These receptors all come from a woman over 75 with acute or convalescent COVID-19.

The CDR3 sequence: CASSYQDQSNEQFF. CDR3 sequence (DNA): TGTGCCAGCAGCTACCAGGATCAGAGCAATGAGCAGTTCTTC. The J gene is TRBJ2-1, the V gene TRBV7-3; no definite D call. The V gene's germline CDR1 is SGHTA and CDR2 FQGTGA. The CDR3 spans 14 residues. The V and J ends lost 4 bases and 6 bases respectively, with 13 bases between them.

The gene calls are TRBV27 and TRBJ2-2; the match to TRBD2 covers 8 bases. Losses at the gene ends were 0 bases for V and 0 bases for J; bases not matched to a gene: 9. The length of the CDR3 is 19 residues. The germline CDR1 and CDR2 sequences are MNHEY and SMNVEV (reference sequence). CDR3 region: CASSLSILGLAANTGELFF. The CDR3 DNA follows: TGTGCCAGCAGTTTATCGATCCTAGGACTAGCCGCGAACACCGGGGAGCTGTTTTTT.

This chain joins TRBV6-5 and TRBJ1-5, with 10 bases fitting TRBD1. J was trimmed by 2 bases and V by 5 bases; bases with no gene match: 3. The germline CDR1 and CDR2 sequences are MNHEY and SVGAGI. This CDR3 has 15 residues. For the CDR3, the DNA is TGTGCCAGCAGTCTGACAGGGGGCGGCAATCAGCCCCAGCATTTT. It translates to CASSLTGGGNQPQHF.